The clone carrying this T cell receptor (beta chain) was detected many times. This sample was taken from a study of T cells after yellow fever vaccination. General study findings and limits: Abundant clonotypes from the bulk population could contaminate FACS-sorted repertoires. The CD4 and CD8 compartments had a small share of their clonotypes in common. Although the secondary response was weaker, it peaked faster, at day 5 versus 15.

Germline V gene lookup returns CDR1 DFQATT and CDR2 SNEGSKA (reference sequence). This CDR3 is 13 amino acids long. Trimming at V came to 6 bases and at J to 6 bases, leaving 7 bases not matched to a gene. The TCR cDNA carried a universal primer site and UMIs from 5'RACE template switching. Each CDR3 protein is one row after TCRdb ran MiXCR on the 5' RACE reads. The sample has 50,000 or so distinct CDR3 sequences, approximately 6.6% seen once; the top ten hold roughly 26%. The chain joins TRBV20-1 to TRBJ2-3; 9 positions match TRBD1. The sequence was obtained from a man younger than 30 who received the YFV17D yellow fever vaccine. Sequencing used CD8+ T cells not binding an NS4B(214-222) dextramer, sorted from PBMCs, obtained about 49 days after the first yellow fever vaccination. CDR3 sequence: CSARDRVWDTQYF. DNA of the CDR3: TGCAGTGCCAGGGACAGGGTCTGGGATACGCAGTATTTT.